This T cell receptor (beta chain) emerged from a study of T cell responses to AZD1222 COVID-19 vaccine. Study-level results: Scientists sampled the repertoires only once the peak T cell response had passed. Spike-specific TCR breadth and depth grew following two AZD1222 doses.

In the case of this clone: Its antigen is still unknown.

The assay was immunoSEQ multiplex PCR, and TCRdb's table has in-frame clones only and misses some. The top ten clones hold approximately 3.7% of a sample with roughly 150,000 clones, almost 90% of them seen once. This TCR was sampled from an adult in good health. This sample comprised peripheral blood, obtained on day 0 of AZD1222 vaccination.

The CDR3 region has the DNA TGCAGCGTTGCAGGGTATTATGGCTACACCTTC. It is translated as CSVAGYYGYTF. V usage is TRBV29-1 and J usage is TRBJ1-2; TRBD1 might be the D (5 bases). The CDR3 length is 11 residues. V was pared by 4 bases and J by 5 bases, with 8 bases between. Looked up from germline, CDR1 is SQVTM and CDR2 is ANQGSEA.